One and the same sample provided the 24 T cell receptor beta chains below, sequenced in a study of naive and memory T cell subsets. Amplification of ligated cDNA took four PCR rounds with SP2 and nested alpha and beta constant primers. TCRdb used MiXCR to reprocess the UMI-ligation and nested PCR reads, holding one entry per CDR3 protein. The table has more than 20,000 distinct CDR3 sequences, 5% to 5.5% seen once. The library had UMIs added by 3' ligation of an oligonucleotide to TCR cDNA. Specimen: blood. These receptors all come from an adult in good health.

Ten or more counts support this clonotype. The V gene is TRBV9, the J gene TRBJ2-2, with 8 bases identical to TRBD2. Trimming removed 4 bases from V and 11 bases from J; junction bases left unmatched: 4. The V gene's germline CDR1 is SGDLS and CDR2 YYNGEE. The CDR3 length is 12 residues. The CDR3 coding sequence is TGTGCCAGCAGCTTAGCGGGACTTGAGCTGTTTTTT. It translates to CASSLAGLELFF.

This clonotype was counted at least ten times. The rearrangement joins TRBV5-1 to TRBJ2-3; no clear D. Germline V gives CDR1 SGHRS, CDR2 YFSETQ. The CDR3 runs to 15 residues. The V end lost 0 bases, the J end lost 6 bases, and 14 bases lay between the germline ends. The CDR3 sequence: CASSLDQIRRDTQYF. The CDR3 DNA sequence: TGCGCCAGCAGCTTGGACCAGATACGCCGCGATACGCAGTATTTT.

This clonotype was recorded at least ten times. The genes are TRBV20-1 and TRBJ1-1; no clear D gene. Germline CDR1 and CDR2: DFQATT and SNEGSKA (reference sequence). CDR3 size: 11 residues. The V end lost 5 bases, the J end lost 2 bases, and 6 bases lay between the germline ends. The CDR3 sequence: CSALDNTEAFF. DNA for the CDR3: TGCAGTGCTCTAGACAACACTGAAGCTTTCTTT.

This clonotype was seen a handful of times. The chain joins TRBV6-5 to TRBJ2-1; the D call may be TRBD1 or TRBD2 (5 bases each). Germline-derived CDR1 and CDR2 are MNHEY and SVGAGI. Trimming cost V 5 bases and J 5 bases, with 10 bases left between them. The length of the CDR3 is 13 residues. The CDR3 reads CASSPGPNNEQFF. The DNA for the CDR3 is TGTGCCAGCAGTCCGGGACCCAACAATGAGCAGTTCTTC.

Here the CDR3 DNA reads TGTGCCAGCAGCGCAACCCATCTTCCGGGACAGGGGCGGTACGAGCAGTACTTC. Its protein product is CASSATHLPGQGRYEQYF. This chain joins TRBV9 and TRBJ2-7; 10 bases map to TRBD1. Germline-derived CDR1 and CDR2 are SGDLS and YYNGEE. This CDR3 spans 18 amino acids. After removal of 3 bases from V and 4 bases from J, the junction contained 16 bases not matched to a gene.

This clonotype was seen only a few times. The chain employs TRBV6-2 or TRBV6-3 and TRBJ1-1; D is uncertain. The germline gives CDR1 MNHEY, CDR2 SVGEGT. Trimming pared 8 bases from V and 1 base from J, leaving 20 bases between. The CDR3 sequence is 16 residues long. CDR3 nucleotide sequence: TGTGCCAGCTCGGGAGAGAGAGGGATTACGAACACTGAAGCTTTCTTT. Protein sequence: CASSGERGITNTEAFF.

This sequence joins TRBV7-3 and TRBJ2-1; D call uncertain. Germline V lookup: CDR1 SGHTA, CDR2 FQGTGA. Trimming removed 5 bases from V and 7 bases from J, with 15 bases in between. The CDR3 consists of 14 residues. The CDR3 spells CASSPQKTCNEQFF. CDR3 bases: TGTGCCAGCAGCCCACAAAAGACTTGTAATGAGCAGTTCTTC.

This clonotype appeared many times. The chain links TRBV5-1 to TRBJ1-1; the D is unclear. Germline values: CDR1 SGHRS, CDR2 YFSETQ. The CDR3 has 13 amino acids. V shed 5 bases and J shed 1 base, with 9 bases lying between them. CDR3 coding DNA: TGCGCCAGCAGGGGTTTCACGAACACTGAAGCTTTCTTT. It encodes CASRGFTNTEAFF.

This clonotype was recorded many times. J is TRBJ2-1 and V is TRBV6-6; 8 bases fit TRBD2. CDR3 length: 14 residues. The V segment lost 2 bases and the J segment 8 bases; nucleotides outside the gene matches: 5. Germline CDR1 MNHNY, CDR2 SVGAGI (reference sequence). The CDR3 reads CASSYGTSVYEQFF. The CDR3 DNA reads TGTGCCAGCAGTTACGGGACTAGTGTATATGAGCAGTTCTTC.

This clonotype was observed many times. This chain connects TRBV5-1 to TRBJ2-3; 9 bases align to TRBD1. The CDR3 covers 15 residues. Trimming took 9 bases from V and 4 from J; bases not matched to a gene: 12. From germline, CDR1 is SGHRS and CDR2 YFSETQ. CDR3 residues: CATRRGDRESDTQYF. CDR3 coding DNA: TGCGCCACCCGGAGGGGGGACAGGGAATCAGATACGCAGTATTTT.

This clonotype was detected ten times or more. CDR3 in DNA: TGCAGCGTGGAGGGGCGGGCACCCCCGCAGTTCTTC. It is translated as CSVEGRAPPQFF. The chain employs TRBV29-1 and TRBJ2-1, with D perhaps TRBD2 (6 bases). In germline, CDR1 is SQVTM, CDR2 ANQGSEA. V was clipped by 6 bases and J by 12 bases, with 18 bases between them. The CDR3 is made up of 12 amino acids.

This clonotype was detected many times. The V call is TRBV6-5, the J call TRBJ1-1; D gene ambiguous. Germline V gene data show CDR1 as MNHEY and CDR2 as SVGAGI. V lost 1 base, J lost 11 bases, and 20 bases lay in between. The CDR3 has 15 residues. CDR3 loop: CASSYFRTTLPVAFF. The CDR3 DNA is TGTGCCAGCAGTTACTTTCGCACGACCCTTCCCGTGGCTTTCTTT.

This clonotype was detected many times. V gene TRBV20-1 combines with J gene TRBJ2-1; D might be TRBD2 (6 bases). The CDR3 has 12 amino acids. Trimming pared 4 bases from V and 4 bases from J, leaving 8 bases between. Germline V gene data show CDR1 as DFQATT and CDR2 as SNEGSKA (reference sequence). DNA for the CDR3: TGCAGTGCTAACCGGGAGTACAATGAGCAGTTCTTC. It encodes CSANREYNEQFF.

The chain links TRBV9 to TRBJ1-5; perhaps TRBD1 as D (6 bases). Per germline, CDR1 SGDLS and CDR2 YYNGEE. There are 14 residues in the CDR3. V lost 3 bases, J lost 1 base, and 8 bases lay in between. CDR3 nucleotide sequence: TGTGCCAGCAGCGGAACAGGGAGCAATCAGCCCCAGCATTTT. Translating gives CASSGTGSNQPQHF.

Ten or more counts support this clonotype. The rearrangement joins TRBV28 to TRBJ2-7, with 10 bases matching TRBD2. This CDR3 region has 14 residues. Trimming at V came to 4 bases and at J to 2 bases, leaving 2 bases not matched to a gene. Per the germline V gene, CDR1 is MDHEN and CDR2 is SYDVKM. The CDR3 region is CASSSSGRTYEQYF. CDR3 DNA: TGTGCCAGCAGTTCTAGCGGGAGAACCTACGAGCAGTACTTC.

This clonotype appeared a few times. In DNA, the CDR3 is TGCGCCAGCAGCCTTCTTCCGGGACTAGTTCTCGGGAACACCGGGGAGCTGTTTTTT. It specifies CASSLLPGLVLGNTGELFF. The chain links TRBV4-3 to TRBJ2-2; TRBD2 aligns across 8 bases. Germline-derived CDR1 and CDR2 are LGHNA and YSLEER. This CDR3 has 19 amino acids. The ends lost 4 bases at V and 1 base at J; junction bases unmatched: 14.

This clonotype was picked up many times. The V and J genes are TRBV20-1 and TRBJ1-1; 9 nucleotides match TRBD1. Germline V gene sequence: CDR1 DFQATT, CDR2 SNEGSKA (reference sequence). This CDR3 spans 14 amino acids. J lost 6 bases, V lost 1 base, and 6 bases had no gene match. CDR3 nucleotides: TGCAGTGCTAGAGGCCCGGGACAGGGCGCTGAAGCTTTCTTT. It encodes CSARGPGQGAEAFF.

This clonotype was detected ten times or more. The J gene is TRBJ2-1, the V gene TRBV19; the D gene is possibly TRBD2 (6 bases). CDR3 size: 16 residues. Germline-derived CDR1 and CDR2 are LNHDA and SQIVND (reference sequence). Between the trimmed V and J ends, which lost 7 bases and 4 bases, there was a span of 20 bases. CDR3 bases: TGTGCCAGTACCCTACACCCCGGGGACTTATACAATGAGCAGTTCTTC. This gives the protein CASTLHPGDLYNEQFF.

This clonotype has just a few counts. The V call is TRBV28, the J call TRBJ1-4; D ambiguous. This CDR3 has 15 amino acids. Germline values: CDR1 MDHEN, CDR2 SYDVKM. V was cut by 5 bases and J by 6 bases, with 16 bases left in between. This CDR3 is CASSQWTAGDEKLFF. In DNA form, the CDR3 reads TGTGCCAGCAGTCAGTGGACGGCCGGGGATGAAAAACTGTTTTTT.

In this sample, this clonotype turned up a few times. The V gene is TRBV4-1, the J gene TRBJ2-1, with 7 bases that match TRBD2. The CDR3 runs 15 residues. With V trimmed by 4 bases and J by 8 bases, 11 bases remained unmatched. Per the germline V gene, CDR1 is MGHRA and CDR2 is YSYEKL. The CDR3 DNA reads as TGCGCCAGCAGCCCTAGCGGACGGGGTTCGGATGAGCAGTTCTTC. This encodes CASSPSGRGSDEQFF.

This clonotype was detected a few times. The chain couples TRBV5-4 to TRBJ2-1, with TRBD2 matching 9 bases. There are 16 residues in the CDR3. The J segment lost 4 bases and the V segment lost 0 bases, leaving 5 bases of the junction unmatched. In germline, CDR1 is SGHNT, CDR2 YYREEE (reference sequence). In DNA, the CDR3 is TGTGCCAGCAGCTTGGACCTAGCGGGAAATTACAATGAGCAGTTCTTC. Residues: CASSLDLAGNYNEQFF.

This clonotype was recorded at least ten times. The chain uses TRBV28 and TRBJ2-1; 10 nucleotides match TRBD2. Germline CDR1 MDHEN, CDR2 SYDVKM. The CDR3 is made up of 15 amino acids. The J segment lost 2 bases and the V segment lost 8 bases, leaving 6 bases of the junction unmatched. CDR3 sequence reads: CASLSSGRPYNEQFF. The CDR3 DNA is TGTGCCAGCCTAAGTAGCGGGAGGCCCTACAATGAGCAGTTCTTC.

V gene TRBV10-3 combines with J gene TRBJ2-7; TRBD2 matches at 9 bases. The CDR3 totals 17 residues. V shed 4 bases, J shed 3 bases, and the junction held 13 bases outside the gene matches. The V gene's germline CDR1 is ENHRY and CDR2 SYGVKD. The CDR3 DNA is TGTGCCATCAGTGCAGGGGTAGGCGGGAGGGTCCTCTACGAGCAGTACTTC. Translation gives CAISAGVGGRVLYEQYF.

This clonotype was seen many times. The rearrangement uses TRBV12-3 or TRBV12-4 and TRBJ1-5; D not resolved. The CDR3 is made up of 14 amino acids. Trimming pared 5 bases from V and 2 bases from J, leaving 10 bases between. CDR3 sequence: CASSQRLGNQPQHF. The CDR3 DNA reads TGTGCCAGCAGTCAGCGTCTCGGCAATCAGCCCCAGCATTTT.